This entry features one T cell receptor (beta chain) sequence. The ends lost 4 bases at V and 3 bases at J; junction bases unmatched: 7. There are 16 residues in the CDR3. Per germline, CDR1 SGHTA and CDR2 FQGNSA. The data stem from a study of T cell changes during pregnancy in multiple sclerosis. Generated by immunoSEQ multiplex PCR, the TCRdb table keeps only in-frame clones and is missing some. The sample gives 85,000 to 95,000 clones, around 91% of which show up once; 1.5% to 2% is in the top ten. The receptor was derived from a female donor in good health, enrolled as a control in a pregnancy study. V usage is TRBV7-2 and J usage is TRBJ2-2; 8 positions agree with TRBD2. The source material was peripheral blood, sampled after pregnancy. The CDR3: CASSSPQRGYTGELFF. In DNA, the CDR3 is TGTGCCAGCAGCTCCCCCCAGCGGGGGTACACCGGGGAGCTGTTTTTT.